The present T cell receptor (beta chain) was sequenced within a study of monozygotic twins with inflammatory bowel disease. Germline V gene sequence: CDR1 SEHNR, CDR2 FQNEAQ (reference sequence). The CDR3 runs 14 residues. From its re-call of the 5' RACE reads, TCRdb lists each CDR3 protein once, without DNA. This listing includes around 450,000 distinct CDR3 sequences. Sequenced: blood. This receptor was identified in a human donor with ulcerative colitis or Crohn's disease, or a healthy co-twin of an affected twin (not recorded which). The chain recombines TRBV7-9 with TRBJ2-7. The CDR3 spells CASSLSDSSYEQYF.